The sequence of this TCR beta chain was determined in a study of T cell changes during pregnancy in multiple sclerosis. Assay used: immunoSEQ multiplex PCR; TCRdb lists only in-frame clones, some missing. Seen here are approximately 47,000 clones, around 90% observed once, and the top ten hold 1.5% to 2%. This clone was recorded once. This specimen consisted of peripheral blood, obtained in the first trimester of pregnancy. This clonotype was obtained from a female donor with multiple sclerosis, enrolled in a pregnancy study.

Here the CDR3 DNA reads TGTGCCAGCAGCACCTACCAGGGGGCTTCACATTCACCCCTCCACTTT. Residues: CASSTYQGASHSPLHF. This chain uses TRBV11-2 with TRBJ1-6; TRBD1 matches at 8 bases. Trimming removed 5 bases from V and 8 bases from J; junction bases left unmatched: 11. CDR3 length: 16 residues. Germline loops: CDR1 SGHAT, CDR2 FQNNGV.